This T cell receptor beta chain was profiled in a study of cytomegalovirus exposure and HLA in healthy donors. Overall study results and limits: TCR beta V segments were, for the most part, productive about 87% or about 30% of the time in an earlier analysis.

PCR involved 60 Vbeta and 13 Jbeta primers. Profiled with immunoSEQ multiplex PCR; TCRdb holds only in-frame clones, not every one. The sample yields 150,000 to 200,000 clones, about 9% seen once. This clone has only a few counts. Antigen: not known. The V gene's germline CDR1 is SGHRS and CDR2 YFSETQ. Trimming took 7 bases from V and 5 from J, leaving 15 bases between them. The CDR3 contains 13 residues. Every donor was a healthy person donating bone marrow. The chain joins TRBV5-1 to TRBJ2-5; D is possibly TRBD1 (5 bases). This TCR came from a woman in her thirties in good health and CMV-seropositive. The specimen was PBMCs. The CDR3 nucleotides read TGCGCCAGCTCTAAAGGGGTGAGGGAGACCCAGTACTTC. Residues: CASSKGVRETQYF.